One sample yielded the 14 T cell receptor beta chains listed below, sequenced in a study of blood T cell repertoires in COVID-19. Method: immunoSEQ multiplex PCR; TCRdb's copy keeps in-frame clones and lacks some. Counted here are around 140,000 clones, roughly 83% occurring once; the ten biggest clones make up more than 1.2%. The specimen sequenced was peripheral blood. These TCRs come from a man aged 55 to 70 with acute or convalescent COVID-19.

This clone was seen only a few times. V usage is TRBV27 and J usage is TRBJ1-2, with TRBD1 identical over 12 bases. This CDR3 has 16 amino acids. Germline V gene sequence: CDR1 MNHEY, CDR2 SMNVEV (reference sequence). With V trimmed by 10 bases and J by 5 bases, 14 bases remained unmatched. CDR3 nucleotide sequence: TGTGCCACCTCCGAAAATCCGGGACAGGGGGCTTATGGCTACACCTTC. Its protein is CATSENPGQGAYGYTF.

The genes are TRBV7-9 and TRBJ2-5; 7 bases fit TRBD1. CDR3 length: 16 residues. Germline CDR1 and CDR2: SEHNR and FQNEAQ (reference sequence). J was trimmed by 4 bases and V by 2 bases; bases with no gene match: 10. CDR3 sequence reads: CASSLPPKGAGETQYF. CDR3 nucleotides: TGTGCCAGCAGCTTACCCCCTAAGGGGGCAGGAGAGACCCAGTACTTC. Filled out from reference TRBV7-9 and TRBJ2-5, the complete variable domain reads DTGVSQNPRHKITKRGQNVTFRCDPISEHNRLYWYRQTLGQGPEFLTYFQNEAQLEKSRLLSDRFSAERPKGSFSTLEIQRTEQGDSAMYLCASSLPPKGAGETQYFGPGTRLLVL.

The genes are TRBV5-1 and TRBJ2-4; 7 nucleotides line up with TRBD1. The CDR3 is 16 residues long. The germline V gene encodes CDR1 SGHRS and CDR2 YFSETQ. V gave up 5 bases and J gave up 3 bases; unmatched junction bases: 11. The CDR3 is CASSRAYRDSKNIQYF. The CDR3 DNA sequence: TGCGCCAGCAGTCGGGCCTACCGGGACAGCAAAAACATTCAGTACTTC.

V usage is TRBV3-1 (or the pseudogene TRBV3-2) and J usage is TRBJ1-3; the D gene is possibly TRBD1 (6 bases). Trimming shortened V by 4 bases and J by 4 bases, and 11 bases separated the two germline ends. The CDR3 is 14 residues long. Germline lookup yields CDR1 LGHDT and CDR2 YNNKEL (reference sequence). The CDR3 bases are TGTGCCAGCAGCCCAAGGACAGTGGGAAACACCATATATTTT. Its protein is CASSPRTVGNTIYF.

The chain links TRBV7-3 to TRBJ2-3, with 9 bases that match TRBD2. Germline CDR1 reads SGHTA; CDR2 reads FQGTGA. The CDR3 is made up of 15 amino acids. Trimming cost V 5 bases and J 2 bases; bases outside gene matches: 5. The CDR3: CASSATSGLTDTQYF. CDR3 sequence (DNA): TGTGCCAGCAGCGCCACTAGCGGGCTCACAGATACGCAGTATTTT.

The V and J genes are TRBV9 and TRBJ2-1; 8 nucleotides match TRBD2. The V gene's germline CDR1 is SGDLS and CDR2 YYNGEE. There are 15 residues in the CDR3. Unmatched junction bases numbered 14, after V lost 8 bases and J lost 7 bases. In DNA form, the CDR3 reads TGTGCCAGGTCGCGAAGAGGCGGGAGGTGGAATGAGCAGTTCTTC. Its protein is CARSRRGGRWNEQFF.

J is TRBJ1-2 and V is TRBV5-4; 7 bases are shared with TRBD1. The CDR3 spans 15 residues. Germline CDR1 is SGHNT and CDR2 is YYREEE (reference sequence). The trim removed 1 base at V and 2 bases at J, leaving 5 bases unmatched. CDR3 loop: CASSLTTGSNYGYTF. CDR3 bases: TGTGCCAGCAGCTTGACGACAGGGTCGAACTATGGCTACACCTTC.

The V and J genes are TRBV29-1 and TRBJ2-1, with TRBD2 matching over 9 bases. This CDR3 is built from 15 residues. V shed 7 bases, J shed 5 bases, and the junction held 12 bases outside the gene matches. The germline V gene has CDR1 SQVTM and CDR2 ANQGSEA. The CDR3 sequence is CSGLTGTSIHNEQFF. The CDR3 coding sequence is TGCAGCGGACTAACCGGGACTAGCATCCACAATGAGCAGTTCTTC.

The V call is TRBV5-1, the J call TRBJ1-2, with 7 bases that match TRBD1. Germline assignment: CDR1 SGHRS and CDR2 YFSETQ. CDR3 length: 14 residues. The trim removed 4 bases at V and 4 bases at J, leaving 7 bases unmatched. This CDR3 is CASSPMTGFYGYTF. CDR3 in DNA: TGCGCCAGCAGCCCCATGACAGGGTTCTATGGCTACACCTTC.

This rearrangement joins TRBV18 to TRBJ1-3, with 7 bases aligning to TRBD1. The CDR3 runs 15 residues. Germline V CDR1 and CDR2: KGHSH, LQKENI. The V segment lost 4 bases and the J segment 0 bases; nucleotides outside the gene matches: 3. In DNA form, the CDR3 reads TGTGCCAGCTCACTGGACAGGTCCTCTGGAAACACCATATATTTT. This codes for CASSLDRSSGNTIYF.

CDR3 coding DNA: TGTGCCAGCAGCCGACAGGGCGAACAGCCCCAGCATTTT. Residues: CASSRQGEQPQHF. The genes are TRBV3-1 (or the pseudogene TRBV3-2) and TRBJ1-5, with 7 nucleotides matching TRBD1. The CDR3 length is 13 residues. The junction had 4 bases not matched to a gene; V was cut back by 4 bases and J by 7 bases. CDR1 and CDR2 from the germline V gene are LGHDT and YNNKEL (reference sequence).

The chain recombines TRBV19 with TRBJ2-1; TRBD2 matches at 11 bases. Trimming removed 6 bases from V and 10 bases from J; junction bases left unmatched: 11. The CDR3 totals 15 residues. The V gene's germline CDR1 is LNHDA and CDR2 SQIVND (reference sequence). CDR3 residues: CASSRGLAGDGEQFF. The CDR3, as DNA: TGTGCCAGTAGCAGAGGACTAGCGGGTGACGGGGAGCAGTTCTTC.

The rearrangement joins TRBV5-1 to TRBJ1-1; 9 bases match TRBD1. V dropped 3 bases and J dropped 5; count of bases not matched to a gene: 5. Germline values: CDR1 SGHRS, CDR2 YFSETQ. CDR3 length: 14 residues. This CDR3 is CASSYRGLGTEAFF. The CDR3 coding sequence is TGCGCCAGCAGCTACAGGGGGCTCGGGACTGAAGCTTTCTTT. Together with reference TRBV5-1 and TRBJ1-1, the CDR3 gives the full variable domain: KAGVTQTPRYLIKTRGQQVTLSCSPISGHRSVSWYQQTPGQGLQFLFEYFSETQRNKGNFPGRFSGRQFSNSRSEMNVSTLELGDSALYLCASSYRGLGTEAFFGQGTRLTVV.

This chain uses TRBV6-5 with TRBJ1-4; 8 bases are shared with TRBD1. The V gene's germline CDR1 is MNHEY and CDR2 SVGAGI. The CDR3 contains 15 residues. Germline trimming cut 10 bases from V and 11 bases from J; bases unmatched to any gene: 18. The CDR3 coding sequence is TGTGCCATCGGGACAGGAAAAGCACCCAGTCGGAAACTGTTTTTT. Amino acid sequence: CAIGTGKAPSRKLFF.